This TCR beta chain was sequenced in a study of blood T cell repertoires in COVID-19. In the original workflow: Amplification with reference gene primers provided the estimates of nucleated cell counts. Profiling relied on immunoSEQ multiplex PCR, and the TCRdb table lists in-frame clones only, not all of them. Clone size and the V and J calls come from that table; the DNA yielded D and trimming. The sample includes some 200,000 clones, roughly nine tenths seen only once; the top ten take 7%. This clone occurred a few times. The CDR3 sequence is 19 residues long. The germline gives CDR1 SGHRS, CDR2 YFSETQ. J gave up 3 bases and V 2 bases, and 10 bases lay outside the gene matches.

Sequenced material: peripheral blood. The chain uses TRBV5-1 and TRBJ2-6; 11 positions match TRBD1. This clonotype was obtained from a woman older than 75 in a cohort sampled during active or convalescent COVID-19. This chain's CDR3 is CASSFSSGQGVIGANVLTF. CDR3 bases: TGCGCCAGCAGCTTCTCCTCGGGACAGGGGGTGATTGGGGCCAACGTCCTGACTTTC.